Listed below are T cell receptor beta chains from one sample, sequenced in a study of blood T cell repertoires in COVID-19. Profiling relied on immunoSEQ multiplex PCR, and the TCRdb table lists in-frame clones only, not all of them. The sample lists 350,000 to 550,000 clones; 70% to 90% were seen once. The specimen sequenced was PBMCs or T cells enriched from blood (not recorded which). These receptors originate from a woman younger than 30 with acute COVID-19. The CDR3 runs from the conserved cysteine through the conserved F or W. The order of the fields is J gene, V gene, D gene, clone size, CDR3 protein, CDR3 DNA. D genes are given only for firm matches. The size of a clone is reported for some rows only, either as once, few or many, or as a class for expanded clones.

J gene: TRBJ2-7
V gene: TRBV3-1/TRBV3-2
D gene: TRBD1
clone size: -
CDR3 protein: CASSDDRVDYEQYF
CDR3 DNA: TGTGCCAGCAGCGATGACAGGGTGGACTACGAGCAGTACTTC

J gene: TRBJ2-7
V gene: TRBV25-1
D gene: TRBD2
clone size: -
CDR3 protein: CASSENGLAGYEQYF
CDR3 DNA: TGTGCCAGCAGTGAAAACGGACTAGCGGGATATGAGCAGTACTTC

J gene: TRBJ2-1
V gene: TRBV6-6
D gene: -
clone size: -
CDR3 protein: CASLGEAGSNEQFF
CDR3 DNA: TGTGCCAGCCTCGGGGAAGCGGGTTCGAATGAGCAGTTCTTC

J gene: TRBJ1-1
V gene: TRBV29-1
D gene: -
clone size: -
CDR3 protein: CSVETETEAFF
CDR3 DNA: TGCAGCGTTGAGACAGAGACTGAAGCTTTCTTT

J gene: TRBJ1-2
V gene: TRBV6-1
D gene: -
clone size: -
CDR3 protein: CASSEASGGGGGYTF
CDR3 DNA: TGTGCCAGCAGTGAAGCGTCGGGGGGAGGTGGTGGCTACACCTTC

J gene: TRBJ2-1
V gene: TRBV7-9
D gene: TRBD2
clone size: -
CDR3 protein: CASSIKRDPYNEQFF
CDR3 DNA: TGTGCCAGCAGCATTAAGCGGGACCCCTACAATGAGCAGTTCTTC

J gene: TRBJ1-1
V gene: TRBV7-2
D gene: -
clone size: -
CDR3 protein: CASSFQLMNTEAFF
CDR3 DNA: TGTGCCAGCAGCTTTCAACTAATGAACACTGAAGCTTTCTTT

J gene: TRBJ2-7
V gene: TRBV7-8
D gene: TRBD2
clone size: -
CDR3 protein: CASSTATTSVRSIHEQYF
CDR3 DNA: TGTGCCAGCAGCACCGCAACCACTAGCGTAAGGAGTATTCACGAGCAGTACTTC

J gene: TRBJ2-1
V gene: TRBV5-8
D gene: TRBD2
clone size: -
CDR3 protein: CASSLVGASGEVGQFF
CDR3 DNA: TGTGCCAGCAGCTTGGTAGGGGCTAGCGGGGAGGTCGGGCAGTTCTTC

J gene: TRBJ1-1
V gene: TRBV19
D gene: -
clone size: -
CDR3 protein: CASKNPAGTNTEAFF
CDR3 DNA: TGTGCCAGTAAAAACCCCGCCGGTACGAACACTGAAGCTTTCTTT

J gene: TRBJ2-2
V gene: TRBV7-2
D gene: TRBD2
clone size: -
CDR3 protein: CASSDLAGVISGELFF
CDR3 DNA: TGTGCCAGCAGCGACCTCGCGGGGGTCATTTCCGGGGAGCTGTTTTTT

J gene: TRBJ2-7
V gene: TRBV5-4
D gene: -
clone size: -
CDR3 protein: CASSLAGGQMNEQYF
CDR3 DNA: TGTGCCAGCAGCTTGGCCGGGGGACAGATGAACGAGCAGTACTTC

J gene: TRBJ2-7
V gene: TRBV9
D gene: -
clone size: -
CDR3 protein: CASSVEQGYEQYF
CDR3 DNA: TGTGCCAGCAGCGTAGAACAGGGCTACGAGCAGTACTTC

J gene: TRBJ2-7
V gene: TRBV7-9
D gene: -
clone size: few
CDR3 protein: CASSRTDGEQYF
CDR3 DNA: TGTGCCAGCAGCAGGACAGACGGGGAGCAGTACTTC

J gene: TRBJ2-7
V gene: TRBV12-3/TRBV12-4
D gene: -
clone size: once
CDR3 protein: CASRDTFGTAYF
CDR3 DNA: TGTGCCAGCAGAGATACCTTCGGGACTGCGTACTTC

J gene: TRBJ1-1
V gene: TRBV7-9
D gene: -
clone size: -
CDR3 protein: CASSGAGAIMEAFF
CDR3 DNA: TGTGCCAGCAGTGGGGCGGGAGCGATAATGGAAGCTTTCTTT

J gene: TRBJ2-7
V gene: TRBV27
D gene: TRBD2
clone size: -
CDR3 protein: CASSLAGGGVEQYF
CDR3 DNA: TGTGCCAGCAGTTTAGCGGGGGGTGGAGTAGAGCAGTACTTC

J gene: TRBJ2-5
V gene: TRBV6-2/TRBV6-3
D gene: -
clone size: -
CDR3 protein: CASSYGQGLWETQYF
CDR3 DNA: TGTGCCAGCAGTTACGGGCAGGGGTTGTGGGAGACCCAGTACTTC

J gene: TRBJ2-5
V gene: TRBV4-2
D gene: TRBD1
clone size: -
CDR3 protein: CASSPGQGETQYF
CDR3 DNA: TGTGCCAGCAGCCCAGGACAGGGAGAGACCCAGTACTTC

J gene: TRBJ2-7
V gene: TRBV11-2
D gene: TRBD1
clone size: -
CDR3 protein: CASSFGTGAFYEQYF
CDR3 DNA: TGTGCCAGCAGCTTCGGGACAGGGGCTTTCTACGAGCAGTACTTC

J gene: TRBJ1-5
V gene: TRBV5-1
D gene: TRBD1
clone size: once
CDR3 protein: CASSLGDRGSNQPQHF
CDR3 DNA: TGCGCCAGCAGCTTGGGGGACAGGGGTAGCAATCAGCCCCAGCATTTT

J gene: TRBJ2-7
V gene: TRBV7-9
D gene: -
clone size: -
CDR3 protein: CASTSTDSYEQYF
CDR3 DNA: TGTGCCAGCACCTCGACAGACTCCTACGAGCAGTACTTC

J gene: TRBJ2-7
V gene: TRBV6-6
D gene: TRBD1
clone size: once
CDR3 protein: CASNPGQRLGVEQYF
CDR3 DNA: TGTGCCAGCAACCCGGGACAGCGTCTCGGGGTCGAGCAGTACTTC

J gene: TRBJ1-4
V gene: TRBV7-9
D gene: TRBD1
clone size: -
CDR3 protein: CASSRDRVEKLFF
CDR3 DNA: TGTGCCAGCAGCCGGGACAGGGTTGAAAAACTGTTTTTT

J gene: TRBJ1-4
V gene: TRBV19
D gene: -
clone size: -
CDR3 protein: CASSTGIEKLFF
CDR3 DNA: TGTGCCAGTAGTACGGGTATTGAAAAACTGTTTTTT

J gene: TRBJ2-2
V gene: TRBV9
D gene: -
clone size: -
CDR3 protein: CASSRGPLTTGELFF
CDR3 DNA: TGTGCCAGCAGTCGAGGGCCACTAACCACCGGGGAGCTGTTTTTT

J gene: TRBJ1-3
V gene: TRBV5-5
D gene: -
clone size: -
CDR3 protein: CASSLGGERLGNTIYF
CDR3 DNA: TGTGCCAGCAGCTTGGGGGGCGAACGATTAGGAAACACCATATATTTT

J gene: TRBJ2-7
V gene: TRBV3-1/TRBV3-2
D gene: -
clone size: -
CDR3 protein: CASSQGVVLGGYF
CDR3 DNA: TGTGCCAGCAGCCAAGGAGTAGTTTTGGGAGGGTACTTC

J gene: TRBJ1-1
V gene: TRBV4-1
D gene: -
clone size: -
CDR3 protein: CASSQEQIHEAFF
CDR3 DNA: TGCGCCAGCAGCCAAGAACAGATCCATGAAGCTTTCTTT

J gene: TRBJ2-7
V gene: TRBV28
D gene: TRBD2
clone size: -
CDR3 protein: CASSLSGRALDEQYF
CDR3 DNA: TGTGCCAGCAGTTTAAGCGGGAGGGCCCTCGACGAGCAGTACTTC

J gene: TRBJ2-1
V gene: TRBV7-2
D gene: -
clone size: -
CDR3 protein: CASSAPAGRQGEQFF
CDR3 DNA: TGTGCCAGCAGCGCCCCAGCGGGTCGGCAGGGTGAGCAGTTCTTC

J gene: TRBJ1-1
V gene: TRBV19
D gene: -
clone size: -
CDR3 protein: CASSIGSGQGEAFF
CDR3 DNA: TGTGCCAGTAGTATAGGCTCAGGGCAAGGTGAAGCTTTCTTT

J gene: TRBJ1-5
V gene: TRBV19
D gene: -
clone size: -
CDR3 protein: CASIEQGDQPQHF
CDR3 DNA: TGTGCCAGTATTGAACAGGGTGATCAGCCCCAGCATTTT